This TCR beta chain was sequenced in a study of cytomegalovirus exposure and HLA in healthy donors (dated by TCRdb to 2016 to 2017). Context from the whole study: According to an earlier analysis of 550 to 750 of the donors, about 179 million T cells yielded over 100 million unique TCR beta sequences and 276 Gb of sequence data. An early release that covered fewer than 800 HLA-typed donors contained about 290 gigabases of sequencing data and about 84 million unique TCR sequences. Of the roughly 420 genotyped donors, 80% to 90% were placed in the genetic ancestry cluster associated with self-reported Caucasian donors. The study aimed to test whether cataloging public T cell receptors could reveal signatures of past pathogen exposure. Using immunosequencing, the study profiled T cell repertoires from about 650 subjects and related those repertoires to cytomegalovirus serostatus. Along with the roughly 670-subject first cohort, a separate validation cohort of about 110 different subjects was used. High-throughput TCR immunosequencing, statistical association of individual TCRs with disease status, and machine learning were combined to predict cytomegalovirus infection status. A later analysis re-examined previously published TCR beta repertoires from hundreds of donors and added high-resolution HLA genotyping to investigate patterns of TCR occurrence. In the later analysis, no new phenotypic data were used to find candidate immune exposures; instead, reliance was placed on TCR beta sequences and their occurrence across donors. An earlier analysis of a few hundred of the donors applied high-throughput TCR beta sequencing to assess whether each TCR beta V gene segment acted as functional or pseudogenic. Donor age, sex, ethnicity and CMV serostatus were compiled alongside the repertoire data. In a later genetic analysis, genome-wide SNP genotypes for about 65% of the roughly 670 donors were used, and that subset was treated as a discovery cohort. Every repertoire in the discovery cohort had been generated on one and the same sequencing platform. HLA typing covered class I and class II loci at four-digit resolution. Typing coverage varied by locus: roughly 629-640 donors for A, B, C, DRB1 and DQB1; approximately 500 for DQA1; more than 600 for DPA1; about 450 for DPB1. Because of strong linkage in the cohort, roughly five DR-DQ haplotypes were treated as single units for association and clustering. Among around 400 genotyped donors of the cohort, an average of roughly 230,000 unique TCR beta nucleotide sequences was sequenced per donor, of which about 19% were non-productive. Broader findings and caveats from the paper: According to a later genetic analysis, donors in an Asian-associated ancestry cluster had fewer N-insertions in productive TCRs than the approximately 650-donor mean. Because HLA typing was missing for some donors at each locus, association tests included only the typed subset. Three of the identified cytomegalovirus-associated TCR beta chains were confirmed in vitro to be specific for cytomegalovirus antigens. Some IMGT-functional V segments, including TRBV6-2 and TRBV6-3, could not be told apart with the 87-base-pair reads, so those segments were excluded. Correlated functional status among segregating V segments might reflect linkage disequilibrium, but an unknown experimental factor could not be ruled out. While some public TCRs were present in many individuals, most TCR sequences turned up only very rarely across donors. In a later analysis, HLA-associated TCR beta chains were found to be more clonally expanded and to have lower generation probabilities than equally common non-associated chains. A later analysis reported that several top co-occurrence clusters appeared linked to parvovirus B19, influenza, CMV and Epstein-Barr virus. Most CMV-associated TCR beta chains appeared to be HLA-restricted in a later analysis, and the HLA associations seemed to be driven largely by CMV exposure. In an earlier analysis of approximately 590 of the donors, most TCR beta V segments appeared in productive rearrangements about 87% or about 30% of the time, broadly matching IMGT annotations. Specific HLA alleles were associated with more than 15,000 TCR beta sequences at a false discovery rate of 0.05 in a later analysis. When HLA alleles, especially DR and DQ, strongly co-occurred, TCR associations were difficult to assign to individual alleles. The classifier was reported to diagnose cytomegalovirus status with high specificity and sensitivity in both the original and validation cohorts. In the study, approximately 160 TCR beta chains were listed as associated with cytomegalovirus. A later genetic analysis associated a missense DCLRE1C variant with V-gene and J-gene trimming of TCR beta chains, and an independent cohort replicated the association. In a later analysis, the rate of TCR association differed among HLA loci, with DRB1 alleles having the most associated TCRs and HLA-C alleles having the fewest. CMV serostatus was the only immune exposure information available for the cohort. In this cohort, only TCR beta chains were sequenced, and detectable features were limited by the absence of alpha or paired-chain data. About 15 rarely observed V segments, including chromosome 9 orphons, were excluded from the earlier analysis of almost 600 of the donors because counts were too low. Roughly uniform sequencing depth across donors was assumed in presence/absence analyses, although this assumption may not hold. The authors suggested that the approach could potentially be extended to other disease states and immunological phenotypes. A further reported finding was that TCR beta sequences accurately predicted the HLA-A and HLA-B alleles for most subjects in the first cohort. The sequencing pipeline was judged likely to have produced a cluster of highly shared sequence variants as a technical artifact.

Counted from cysteine to phenylalanine, this CDR3 has 16 amino acids. CDR3 DNA is the only sequence kept; it has 48 bases, read in frame from the first base. From a lookup of the germline V gene, CDR1 and CDR2 are SQVTM and ANQGSEA. Compared with germline, V lacks 3 bases and J lacks 9 bases; bases without a gene match: 10. The cohort consisted of hundreds of healthy bone marrow donors. At the time of sampling, every cohort member was nominally healthy, though immune exposures that went unrecorded were likely present. The donor was CMV seropositive and belonged to the group of over 250 seropositive cohort members. Every donor gave a peripheral blood sample, and the peripheral blood mononuclear cells from that sample were used for TCR beta sequencing. The Qiagen DNeasy Blood Extraction Kit was used to extract genomic DNA from the blood cell samples. Notes on this clone: Its antigen remains undetermined. Base qualities are not recorded, but no much larger clone differs from it by a single base.

Library creation used the immunoSEQ multiplex PCR assay. The multiplex PCR relied on a mix of 60 forward primers for TCR Vbeta segments and 13 reverse primers for TCR Jbeta segments. The CDR3 region of rearranged TCR beta genes was amplified from genomic DNA by a multiplex PCR assay. Amplified TCR beta libraries were sequenced as 87-base-pair reads on the Illumina HiSeq System. Concerning the study's data processing: Across the 600 to 700 repertoires, a later analysis counted 80 million or so unique TCR beta chains, roughly 11 million of which were shared by at least two donors. A nearest-neighbor algorithm error-corrected the raw reads and collapsed the reads into unique sequences, merging closely related sequences to remove PCR and sequencing errors. V, D and J gene segments were assigned by aligning CDR3 sequences to IMGT reference sequences. For a sequence to be retained, a match of at least six nucleotides to both a V gene segment and a J gene segment was required. Rearrangements were called productive when the CDR3 lacked stop codons and stayed in frame with V and J; all others were non-productive. Following IMGT convention, CDR3 was defined as the stretch from the second conserved V-encoded cysteine to the conserved J-encoded phenylalanine. The earlier analysis of 500 to 750 of the donors excluded any sequence lacking an unambiguous match to a single V gene segment. In an earlier analysis of about 590 of the donors, a V segment was called functional when productive rearrangements were above 56.7%, and segregating when the standard deviation between donors exceeded 5%. To diagnose cytomegalovirus status from the catalog of TCR beta chain sequences, a statistical classification framework was built. In a later analysis, V and J genes were assigned by comparing TCR nucleotide sequences against IMGT/GENE-DB human TR gene sequences. In a later analysis, CDR3 sequences and most-parsimonious VDJ recombination scenarios were assigned using the TCRdist pipeline. A later analysis defined each TCR beta chain by its CDR3 amino acid sequence plus V-gene family, and excluded reads lacking a unique V-gene family. A later analysis removed 592 highly shared, low-generation-probability nucleotide sequences to deal with suspected cross-contamination and a sequencing artifact. A later analysis calculated a clonal expansion index for each public chain from normalized within-repertoire ranks of inferred template counts. In a later analysis, generation probabilities were computed using a VDJ recombination model fitted to out-of-frame rearrangements, and the results were checked against IGoR. In a later analysis, hypergeometric tests were used to score TCR-TCR, TCR-HLA and TCR-CMV co-occurrence, with a repertoire-size bias correction applied to TCR pairs. False discovery rates were estimated in a later analysis by permuting HLA or CMV assignments 20 times. In a later analysis, co-occurring TCRs were grouped using DBSCAN, and TCRdist sequence similarity was added for clustering within HLA-allele-positive subsets. Co-occurrence clustering excluded repertoires with fewer than 30,000 or more than 120,000 public chains, plus five with anomalous nucleotide sharing. In its TCRdb copy, this immuneACCESS table keeps in-frame sequences only and misses some clones. Where compared with another copy, unresolved V genes explain less than half of these, and the others have no known cause. V, J and clone size derive from that table, while D and trimming were established from the DNA sequence. This sample lists fewer than 150,000 clones; approximately 80% were detected once. Clones ranked in the top ten supply almost 5% of the sample.

The chain was built from TRBV29-1 and TRBJ2-1; 14 bases in the junction line up with TRBD2. The origin of this receptor is a man aged 50-60 years in good health and CMV-seropositive. Sequenced material: PBMCs. The DNA sequence is TGCAGCGTTGAGCGTTCGGGACTAGCGGGAGCAGGTGAGCAGTTCTTC. The encoded protein is CSVERSGLAGAGEQFF.